This T cell receptor beta chain was obtained from a study of blood T cell repertoires in COVID-19. Study as a whole: COVID-19 samples, acute and convalescent, were from the United States, Italy and Spain. In each case, the material was cDNA or gDNA derived from T cells, B-cell-depleted T cells, or PBMCs.

V dropped 4 bases and J dropped 5; count of bases not matched to a gene: 10. There are 16 residues in the CDR3. Per the germline V gene, CDR1 is SGHTA and CDR2 is FQGNSA. Per the study methods: Estimation of nucleated cell counts was performed using reference gene primer amplification. Assay: immunoSEQ multiplex PCR; the TCRdb copy retains only in-frame clones and omits some. The DNA was the basis for D and trimming; V, J and clone size are from that table. This table holds about 200,000 clones, around 84% found once. Material: peripheral blood. The chain employs TRBV7-2 and TRBJ2-5; 10 bases match TRBD2. This clonotype was obtained from a human donor in a cohort sampled during active COVID-19. CDR3 bases: TGTGCCAGCAGCTCCACTAGCGGGACCCCGGTTGAGACCCAGTACTTC. Its translation is CASSSTSGTPVETQYF. Combining the CDR3 with reference TRBV7-2 and TRBJ2-5 gives the whole variable domain GAGVSQSPSNKVTEKGKDVELRCDPISGHTALYWYRQSLGQGLEFLIYFQGNSAPDKSGLPSDRFSAERTGGSVSTLTIQRTQQEDSAVYLCASSSTSGTPVETQYFGPGTRLLVL.